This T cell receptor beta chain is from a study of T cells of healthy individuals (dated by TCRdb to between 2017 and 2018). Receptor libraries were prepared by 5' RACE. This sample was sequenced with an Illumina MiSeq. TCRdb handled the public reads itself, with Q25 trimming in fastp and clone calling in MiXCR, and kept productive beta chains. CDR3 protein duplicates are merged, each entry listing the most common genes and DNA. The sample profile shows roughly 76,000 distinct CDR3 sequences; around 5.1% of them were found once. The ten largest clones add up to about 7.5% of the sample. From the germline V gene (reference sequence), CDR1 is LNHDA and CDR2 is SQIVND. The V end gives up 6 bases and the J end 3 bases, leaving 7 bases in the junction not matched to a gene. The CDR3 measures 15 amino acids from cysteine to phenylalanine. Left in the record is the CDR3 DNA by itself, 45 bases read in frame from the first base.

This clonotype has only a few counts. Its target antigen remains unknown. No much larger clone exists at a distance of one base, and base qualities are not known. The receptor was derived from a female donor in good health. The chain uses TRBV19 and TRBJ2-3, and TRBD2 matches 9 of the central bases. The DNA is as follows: TGTGCCAGTAGCAATCTAGCGGGGAATACAGATACGCAGTATTTT. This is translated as CASSNLAGNTDTQYF.